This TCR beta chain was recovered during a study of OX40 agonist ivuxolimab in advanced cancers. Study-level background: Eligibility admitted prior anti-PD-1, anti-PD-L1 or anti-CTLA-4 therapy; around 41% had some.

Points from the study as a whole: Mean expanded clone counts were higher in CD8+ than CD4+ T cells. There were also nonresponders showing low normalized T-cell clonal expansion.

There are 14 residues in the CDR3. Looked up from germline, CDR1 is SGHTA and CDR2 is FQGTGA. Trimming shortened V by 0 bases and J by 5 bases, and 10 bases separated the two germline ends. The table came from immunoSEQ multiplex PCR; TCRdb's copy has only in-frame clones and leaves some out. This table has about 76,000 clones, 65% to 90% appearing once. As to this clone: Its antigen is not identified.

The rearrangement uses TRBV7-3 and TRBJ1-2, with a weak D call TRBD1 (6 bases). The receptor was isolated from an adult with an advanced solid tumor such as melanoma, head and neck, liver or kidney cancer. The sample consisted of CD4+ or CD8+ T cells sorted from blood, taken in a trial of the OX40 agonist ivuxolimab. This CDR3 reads CASSLTPGAYGYTF. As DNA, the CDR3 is TGTGCCAGCAGCTTAACCCCAGGGGCTTATGGCTACACCTTC.